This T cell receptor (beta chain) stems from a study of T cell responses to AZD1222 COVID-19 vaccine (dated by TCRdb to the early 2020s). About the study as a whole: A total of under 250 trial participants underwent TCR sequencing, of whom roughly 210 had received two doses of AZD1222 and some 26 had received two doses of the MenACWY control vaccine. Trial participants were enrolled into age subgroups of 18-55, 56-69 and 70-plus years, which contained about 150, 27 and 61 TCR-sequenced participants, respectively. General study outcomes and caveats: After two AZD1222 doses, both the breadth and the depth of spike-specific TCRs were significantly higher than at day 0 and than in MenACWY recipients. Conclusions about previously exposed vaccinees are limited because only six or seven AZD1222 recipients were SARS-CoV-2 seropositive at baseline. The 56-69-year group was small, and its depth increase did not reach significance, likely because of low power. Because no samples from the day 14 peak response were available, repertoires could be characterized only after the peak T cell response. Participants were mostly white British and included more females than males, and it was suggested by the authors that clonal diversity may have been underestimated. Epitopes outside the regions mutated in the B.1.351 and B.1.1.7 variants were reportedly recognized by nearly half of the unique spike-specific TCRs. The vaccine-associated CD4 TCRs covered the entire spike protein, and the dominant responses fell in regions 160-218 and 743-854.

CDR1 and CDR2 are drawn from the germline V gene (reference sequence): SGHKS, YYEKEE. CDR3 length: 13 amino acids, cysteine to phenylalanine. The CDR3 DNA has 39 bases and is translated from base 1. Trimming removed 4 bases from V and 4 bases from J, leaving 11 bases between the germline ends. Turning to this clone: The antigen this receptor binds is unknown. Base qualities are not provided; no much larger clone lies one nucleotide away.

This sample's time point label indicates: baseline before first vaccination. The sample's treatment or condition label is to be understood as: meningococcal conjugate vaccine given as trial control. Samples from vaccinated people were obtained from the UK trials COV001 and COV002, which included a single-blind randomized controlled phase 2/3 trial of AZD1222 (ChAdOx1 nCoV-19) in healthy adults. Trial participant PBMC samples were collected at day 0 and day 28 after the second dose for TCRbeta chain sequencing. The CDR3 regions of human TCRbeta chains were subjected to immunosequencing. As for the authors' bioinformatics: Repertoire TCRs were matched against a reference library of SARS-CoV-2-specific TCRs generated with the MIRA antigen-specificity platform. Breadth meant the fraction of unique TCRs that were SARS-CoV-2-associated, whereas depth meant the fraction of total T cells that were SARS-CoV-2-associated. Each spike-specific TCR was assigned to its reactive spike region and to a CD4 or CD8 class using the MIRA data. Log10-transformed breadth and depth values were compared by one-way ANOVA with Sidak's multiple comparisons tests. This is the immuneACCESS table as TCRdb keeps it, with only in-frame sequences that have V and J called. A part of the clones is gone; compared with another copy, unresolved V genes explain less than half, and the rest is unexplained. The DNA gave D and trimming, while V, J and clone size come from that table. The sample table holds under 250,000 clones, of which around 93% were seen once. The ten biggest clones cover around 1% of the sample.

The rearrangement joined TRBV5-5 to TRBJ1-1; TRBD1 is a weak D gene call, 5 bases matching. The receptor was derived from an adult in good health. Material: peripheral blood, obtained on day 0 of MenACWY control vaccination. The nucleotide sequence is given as TGTGCCAGCAGCCGGCCGGGGGTCACTGAAGCTTTCTTT. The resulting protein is CASSRPGVTEAFF. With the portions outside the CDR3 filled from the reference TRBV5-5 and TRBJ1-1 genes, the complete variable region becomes DAGVTQSPTHLIKTRGQQVTLRCSPISGHKSVSWYQQVLGQGPQFIFQYYEKEERGRGNFPDRFSARQFPNYSSELNVNALLLGDSALYLCASSRPGVTEAFFGQGTRLTVV.